The clone carrying this T cell receptor beta chain is a singleton in its sample. Antigen specificity is unknown. A much larger clone lies a single base off, so this may be a read error. The data belong to a study of T-cell reconstitution after alpha-beta-depleted transplantation in children. The TCRbeta library incorporated unique molecular identifiers. In TCRdb, the PCR reads were re-called with MiXCR into one record per CDR3 protein. The sample gives some 190,000 distinct CDR3 sequences, over 8.5% of which show up once; less than 15% is in the top ten. Broader study findings: Surviving recipient T cells and intrathymic progenitors accounted for some patients' high TCRbeta diversity at day 60. In patients about two months after transplant, alpha-beta T cells reportedly arose from several hundred expanded graft clones. T-cell numbers and diversity one year post-transplant derived largely from freshly generated T cells.

Per the germline V gene, CDR1 is MDHEN and CDR2 is SYDVKM. The CDR3 spans 16 residues. The V gene end was trimmed by 4 bases and the J gene end by 1 base; junction bases not matched to a gene: 5. The TCR comes from a boy aged 2 to 10 with acute myeloid leukemia, due to receive a stem cell transplant. V and J are TRBV28 and TRBJ2-5, with 11 bases matching TRBD2. The sample here was PBMCs, taken before TCRalphabeta/CD19-depleted stem cell transplant. As DNA, the CDR3 is TGTGCCAGCAGTTGCATTAGCGGGAGGGCCCAAGAGACCCAGTACTTC. Translating it yields CASSCISGRAQETQYF. Variable domain in full (rest from reference TRBV28 and TRBJ2-5): DVKVTQSSRYLVKRTGEKVFLECVQDMDHENMFWYRQDPGLGLRLIYFSYDVKMKEKGDIPEGYSVSREKKERFSLILESASTNQTSMYLCASSCISGRAQETQYFGPGTRLLVL.